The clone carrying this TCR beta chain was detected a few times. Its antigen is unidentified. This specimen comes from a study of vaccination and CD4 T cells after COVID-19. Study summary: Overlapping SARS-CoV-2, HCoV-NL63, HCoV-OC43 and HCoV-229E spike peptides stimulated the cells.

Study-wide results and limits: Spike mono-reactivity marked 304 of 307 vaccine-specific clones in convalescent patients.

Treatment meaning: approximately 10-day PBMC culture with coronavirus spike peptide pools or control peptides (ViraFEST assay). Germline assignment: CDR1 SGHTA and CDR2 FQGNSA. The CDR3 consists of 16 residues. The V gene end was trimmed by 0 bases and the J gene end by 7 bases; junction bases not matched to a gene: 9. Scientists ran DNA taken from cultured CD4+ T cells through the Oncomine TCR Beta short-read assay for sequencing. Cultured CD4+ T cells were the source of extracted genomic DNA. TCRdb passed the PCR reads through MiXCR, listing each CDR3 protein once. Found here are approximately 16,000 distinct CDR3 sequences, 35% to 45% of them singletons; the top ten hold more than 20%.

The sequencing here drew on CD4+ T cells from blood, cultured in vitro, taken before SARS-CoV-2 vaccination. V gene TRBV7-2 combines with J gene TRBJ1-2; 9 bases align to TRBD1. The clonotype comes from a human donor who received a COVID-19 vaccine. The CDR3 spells CASSLAGQGVFSGYTF. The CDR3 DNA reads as TGTGCCAGCAGCTTAGCGGGACAGGGAGTTTTTAGTGGCTACACCTTC.